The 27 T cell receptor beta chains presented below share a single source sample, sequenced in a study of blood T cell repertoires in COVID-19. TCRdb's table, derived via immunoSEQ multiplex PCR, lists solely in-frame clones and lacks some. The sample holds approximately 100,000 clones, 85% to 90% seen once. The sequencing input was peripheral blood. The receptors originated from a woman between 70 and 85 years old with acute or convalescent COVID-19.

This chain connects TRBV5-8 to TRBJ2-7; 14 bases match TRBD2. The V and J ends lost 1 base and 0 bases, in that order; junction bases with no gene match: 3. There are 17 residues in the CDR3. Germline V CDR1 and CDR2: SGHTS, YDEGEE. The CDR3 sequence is CASSLRLAGGSSYEQYV. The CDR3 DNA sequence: TGTGCCAGCAGCTTGCGACTAGCGGGAGGGAGCTCCTACGAGCAGTACGTC.

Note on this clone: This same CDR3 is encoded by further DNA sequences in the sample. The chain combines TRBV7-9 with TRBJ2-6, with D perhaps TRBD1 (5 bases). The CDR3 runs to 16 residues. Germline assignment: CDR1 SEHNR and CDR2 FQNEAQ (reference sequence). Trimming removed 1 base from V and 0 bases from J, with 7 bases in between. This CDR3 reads CASSLGRVSGANVLTF. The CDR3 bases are TGTGCCAGCAGCTTAGGCAGGGTCTCTGGGGCCAACGTCCTGACTTTC.

CDR3 sequence reads: CASSLVGTTNNEQFF. The CDR3 DNA is TGTGCCAGCAGCTTAGTAGGGACTACCAACAATGAGCAGTTCTTC. The chain links TRBV7-2 to TRBJ2-1; TRBD2 aligns across 7 bases. From germline, CDR1 is SGHTA and CDR2 FQGNSA. The CDR3 consists of 15 residues. J lost 5 bases, V lost 1 base, and 5 bases had no gene match.

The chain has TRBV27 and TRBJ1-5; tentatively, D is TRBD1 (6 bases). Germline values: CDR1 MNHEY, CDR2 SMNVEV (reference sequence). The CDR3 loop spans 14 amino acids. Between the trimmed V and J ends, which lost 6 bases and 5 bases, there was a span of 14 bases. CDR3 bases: TGTGCCAGCAGACACAGGGATGGGGATCAGCCCCAGCATTTT. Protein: CASRHRDGDQPQHF.

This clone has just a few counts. This CDR3 is CASSSIRLTDTQYF. DNA for the CDR3: TGCGCCAGCAGCTCCATTAGACTCACAGATACGCAGTATTTT. The V gene is TRBV5-1, the J gene TRBJ2-3; unclear D gene. The CDR3 has 14 residues. Trimming pared 3 bases from V and 2 bases from J, leaving 10 bases between. CDR1 is SGHRS, CDR2 YFSETQ, per germline.

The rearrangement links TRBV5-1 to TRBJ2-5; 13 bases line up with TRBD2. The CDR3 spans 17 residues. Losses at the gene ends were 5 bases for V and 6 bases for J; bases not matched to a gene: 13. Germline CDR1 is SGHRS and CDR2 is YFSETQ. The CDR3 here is CASSPEPGLAGRKTQYF. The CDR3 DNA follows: TGCGCCAGCAGTCCAGAACCGGGACTAGCGGGGCGGAAGACCCAGTACTTC.

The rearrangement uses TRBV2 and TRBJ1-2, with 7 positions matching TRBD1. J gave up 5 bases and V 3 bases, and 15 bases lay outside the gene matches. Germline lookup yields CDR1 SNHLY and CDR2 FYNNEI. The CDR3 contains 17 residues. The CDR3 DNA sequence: TGTGCCAGCAGTGACGTAGGCAGGACAGGCGATTCTTATGGCTACACCTTC. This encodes CASSDVGRTGDSYGYTF.

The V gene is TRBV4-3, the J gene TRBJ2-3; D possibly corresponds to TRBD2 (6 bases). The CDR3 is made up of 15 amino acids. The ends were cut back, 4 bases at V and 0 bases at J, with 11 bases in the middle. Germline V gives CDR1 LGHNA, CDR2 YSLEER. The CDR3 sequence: CASSLISGSTDTQYF. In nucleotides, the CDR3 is TGCGCCAGCAGCCTTATTAGCGGAAGCACAGATACGCAGTATTTT.

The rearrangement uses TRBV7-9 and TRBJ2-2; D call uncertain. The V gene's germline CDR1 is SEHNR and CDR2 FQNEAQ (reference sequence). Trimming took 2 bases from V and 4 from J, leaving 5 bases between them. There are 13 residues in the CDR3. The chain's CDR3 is CASSLHSTGELFF. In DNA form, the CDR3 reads TGTGCCAGCAGCTTACACAGCACCGGGGAGCTGTTTTTT.

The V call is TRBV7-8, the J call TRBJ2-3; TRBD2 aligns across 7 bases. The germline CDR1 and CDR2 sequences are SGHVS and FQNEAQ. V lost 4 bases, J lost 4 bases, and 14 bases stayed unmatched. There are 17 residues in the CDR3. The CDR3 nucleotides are TGTGCCAGCAGCTCCCATTCTAGCGGTACTAGGGCAGATACGCAGTATTTT. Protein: CASSSHSSGTRADTQYF.

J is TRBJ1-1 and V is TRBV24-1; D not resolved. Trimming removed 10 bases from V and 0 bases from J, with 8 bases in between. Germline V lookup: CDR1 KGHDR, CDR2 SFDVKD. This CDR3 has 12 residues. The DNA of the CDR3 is TGTGCCACGAAGGGAGTGAACACTGAAGCTTTCTTT. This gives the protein CATKGVNTEAFF.

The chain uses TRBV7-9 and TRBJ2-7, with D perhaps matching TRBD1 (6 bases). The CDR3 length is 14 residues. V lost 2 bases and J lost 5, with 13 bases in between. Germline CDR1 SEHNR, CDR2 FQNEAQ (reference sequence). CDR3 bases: TGTGCCAGCAGCTTATCTGGGGGCGAAAACGAGCAGTACGTC. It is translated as CASSLSGGENEQYV.

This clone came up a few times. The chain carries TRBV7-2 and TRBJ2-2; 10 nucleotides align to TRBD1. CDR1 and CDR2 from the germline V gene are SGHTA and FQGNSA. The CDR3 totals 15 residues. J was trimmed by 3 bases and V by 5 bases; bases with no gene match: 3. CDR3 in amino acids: CASSPGTGDTGELFF. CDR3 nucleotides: TGTGCCAGCAGCCCCGGGACAGGGGACACCGGGGAGCTGTTTTTT.

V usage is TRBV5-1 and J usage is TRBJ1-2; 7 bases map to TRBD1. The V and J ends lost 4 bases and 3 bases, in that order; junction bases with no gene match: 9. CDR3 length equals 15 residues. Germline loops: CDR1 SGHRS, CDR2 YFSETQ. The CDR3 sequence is CASSTLTGVYYGYTF. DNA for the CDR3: TGCGCCAGCAGCACTCTCACAGGGGTGTACTATGGCTACACCTTC.

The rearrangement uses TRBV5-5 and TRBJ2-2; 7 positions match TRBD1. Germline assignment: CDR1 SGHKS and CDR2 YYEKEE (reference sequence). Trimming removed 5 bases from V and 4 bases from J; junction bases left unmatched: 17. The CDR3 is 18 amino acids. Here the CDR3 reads CASSSLPDRAGGTGELFF. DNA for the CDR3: TGTGCCAGCAGTTCCCTGCCGGATCGGGCAGGGGGCACCGGGGAGCTGTTTTTT.

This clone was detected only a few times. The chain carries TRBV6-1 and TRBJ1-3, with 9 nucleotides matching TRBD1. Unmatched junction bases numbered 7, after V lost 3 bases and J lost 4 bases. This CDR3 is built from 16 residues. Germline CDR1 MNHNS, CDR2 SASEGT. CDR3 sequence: CASSDRDRDSGNTIYF. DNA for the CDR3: TGTGCCAGCAGTGACCGGGACAGGGATTCGGGAAACACCATATATTTT.

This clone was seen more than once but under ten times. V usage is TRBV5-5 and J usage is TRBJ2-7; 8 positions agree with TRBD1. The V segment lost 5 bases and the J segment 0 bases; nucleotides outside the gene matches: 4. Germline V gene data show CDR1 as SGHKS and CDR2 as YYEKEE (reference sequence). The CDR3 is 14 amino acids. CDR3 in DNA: TGTGCCAGCAGGAACAGGGGGAGCTCCTACGAGCAGTACGTC. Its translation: CASRNRGSSYEQYV.

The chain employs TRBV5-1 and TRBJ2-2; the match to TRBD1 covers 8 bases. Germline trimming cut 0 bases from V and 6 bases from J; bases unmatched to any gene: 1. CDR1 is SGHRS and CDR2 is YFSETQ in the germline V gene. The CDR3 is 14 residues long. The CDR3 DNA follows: TGCGCCAGCAGCTTGGCAGGGGGCCCCGGGGAGCTGTTTTTT. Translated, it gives CASSLAGGPGELFF. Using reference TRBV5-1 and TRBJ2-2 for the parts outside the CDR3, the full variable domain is KAGVTQTPRYLIKTRGQQVTLSCSPISGHRSVSWYQQTPGQGLQFLFEYFSETQRNKGNFPGRFSGRQFSNSRSEMNVSTLELGDSALYLCASSLAGGPGELFFGEGSRLTVL.

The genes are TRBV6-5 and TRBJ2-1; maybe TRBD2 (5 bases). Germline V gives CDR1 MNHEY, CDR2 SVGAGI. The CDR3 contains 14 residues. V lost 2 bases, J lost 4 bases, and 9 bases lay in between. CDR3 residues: CASSYLAAYNEQFF. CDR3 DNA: TGTGCCAGCAGTTACCTAGCAGCGTACAATGAGCAGTTCTTC.

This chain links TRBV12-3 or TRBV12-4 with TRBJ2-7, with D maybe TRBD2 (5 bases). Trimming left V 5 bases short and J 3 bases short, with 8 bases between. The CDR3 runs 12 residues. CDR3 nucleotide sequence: TGTGCCAGCAGTCCGGGAAACTACGAGCAGTACGTC. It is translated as CASSPGNYEQYV.

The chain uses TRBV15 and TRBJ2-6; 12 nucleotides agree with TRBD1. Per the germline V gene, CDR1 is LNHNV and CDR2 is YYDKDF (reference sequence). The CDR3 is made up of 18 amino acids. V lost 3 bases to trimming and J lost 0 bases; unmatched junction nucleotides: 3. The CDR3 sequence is CATSRLGQGASGANVLTF. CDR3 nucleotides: TGTGCCACCAGCAGGCTGGGACAGGGGGCCTCTGGGGCCAACGTCCTGACTTTC.

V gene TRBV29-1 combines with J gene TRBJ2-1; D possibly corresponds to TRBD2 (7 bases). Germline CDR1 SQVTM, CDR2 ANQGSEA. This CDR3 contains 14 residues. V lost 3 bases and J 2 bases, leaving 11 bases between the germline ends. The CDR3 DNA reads TGCAGCGTTGAGGCCGGGGGGCCCTACAATGAGCAGTTCTTC. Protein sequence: CSVEAGGPYNEQFF.

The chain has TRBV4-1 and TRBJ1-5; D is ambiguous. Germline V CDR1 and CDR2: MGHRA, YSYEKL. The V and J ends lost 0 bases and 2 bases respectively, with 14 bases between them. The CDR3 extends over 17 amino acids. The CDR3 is CASSQDMGSWGNQPQHF. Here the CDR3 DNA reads TGCGCCAGCAGCCAAGATATGGGGAGTTGGGGCAATCAGCCCCAGCATTTT.

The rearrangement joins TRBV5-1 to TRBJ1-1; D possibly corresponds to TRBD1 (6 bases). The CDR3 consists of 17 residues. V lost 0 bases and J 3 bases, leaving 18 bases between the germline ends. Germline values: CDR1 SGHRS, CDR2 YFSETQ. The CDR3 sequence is CASSLGPIGTTYTEAFF. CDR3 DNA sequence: TGCGCCAGCAGCTTGGGTCCGATTGGGACAACCTACACTGAAGCTTTCTTT. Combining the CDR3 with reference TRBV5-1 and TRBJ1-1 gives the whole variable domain KAGVTQTPRYLIKTRGQQVTLSCSPISGHRSVSWYQQTPGQGLQFLFEYFSETQRNKGNFPGRFSGRQFSNSRSEMNVSTLELGDSALYLCASSLGPIGTTYTEAFFGQGTRLTVV.

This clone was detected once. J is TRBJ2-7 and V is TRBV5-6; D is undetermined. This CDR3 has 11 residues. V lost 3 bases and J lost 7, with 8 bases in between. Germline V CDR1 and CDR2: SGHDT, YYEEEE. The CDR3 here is CASSSRVEQYV. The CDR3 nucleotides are TGTGCCAGCAGCTCCCGGGTAGAGCAGTACGTC.

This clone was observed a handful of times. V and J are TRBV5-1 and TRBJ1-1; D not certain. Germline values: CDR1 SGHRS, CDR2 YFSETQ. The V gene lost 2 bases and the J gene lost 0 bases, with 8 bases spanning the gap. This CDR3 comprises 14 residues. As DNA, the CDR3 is TGCGCCAGCAGCTTCGACATTTTGAACACTGAAGCTTTCTTT. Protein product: CASSFDILNTEAFF.

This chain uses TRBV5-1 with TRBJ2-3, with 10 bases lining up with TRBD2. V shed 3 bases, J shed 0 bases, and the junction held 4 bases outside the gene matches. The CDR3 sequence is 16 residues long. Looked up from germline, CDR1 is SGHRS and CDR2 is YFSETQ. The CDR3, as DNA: TGCGCCAGCAGCTCGGTAGCGGGGGGAAGCACAGATACGCAGTATTTT. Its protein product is CASSSVAGGSTDTQYF.